The 25 T cell receptor beta chains given below trace back to one sample, sequenced in a study of blood T cell repertoires in COVID-19. Clones were read by immunoSEQ multiplex PCR, and TCRdb kept only the in-frame ones, dropping some. Among approximately 150,000 clones listed, roughly 77% were seen once. The sample taken for sequencing was peripheral blood. The receptors were sampled from a human donor in a cohort sampled during active COVID-19.

The chain uses TRBV5-4 and TRBJ2-1; 7 nucleotides align to TRBD2. Germline CDR1 reads SGHNT; CDR2 reads YYREEE (reference sequence). V lost 4 bases and J lost 7; bases outside the gene matches: 17. The CDR3 sequence is 17 residues long. The CDR3 coding sequence is TGTGCCAGCAGCCCGCCCCCCCTAGCGGCAGGGTTGAATGAGCAGTTCTTC. Translation: CASSPPPLAAGLNEQFF.

The rearrangement joins TRBV6-6 to TRBJ2-2; 11 nucleotides match TRBD2. The V gene end was trimmed by 5 bases and the J gene end by 6 bases; junction bases not matched to a gene: 5. The CDR3 consists of 15 residues. The germline V gene encodes CDR1 MNHNY and CDR2 SVGAGI (reference sequence). The chain's CDR3 is CASSHIAGGPGELFF. For the CDR3, the DNA is TGTGCCAGCAGTCACATAGCGGGGGGGCCCGGGGAGCTGTTTTTT.

This chain links TRBV7-8 with TRBJ2-3; 7 bases map to TRBD1. CDR3 length: 18 amino acids. CDR1 is SGHVS, CDR2 FQNEAQ, per germline. Trimming removed 1 base from V and 5 bases from J; junction bases left unmatched: 15. The CDR3 loop is CASSLGAWQGVHEDTQYF. CDR3 nucleotides: TGTGCCAGCAGCTTAGGGGCCTGGCAGGGGGTTCATGAAGATACGCAGTATTTT.

This chain links TRBV27 with TRBJ2-7; D is undetermined. The CDR3 covers 14 residues. Germline lookup yields CDR1 MNHEY and CDR2 SMNVEV (reference sequence). Between the trimmed V and J ends, which lost 5 bases and 7 bases, there was a span of 18 bases. The CDR3 nucleotides read TGTGCCAGCAGTCTACCTACGGGTTCTGGGGAGCAGTACTTC. Protein product: CASSLPTGSGEQYF.

This clone was observed a few times. The chain uses TRBV7-9 and TRBJ1-4, with TRBD1 identical over 9 bases. The junction had 13 bases not matched to a gene; V was cut back by 3 bases and J by 2 bases. Germline V CDR1 and CDR2: SEHNR, FQNEAQ (reference sequence). The CDR3 runs to 19 residues. The CDR3 loop reads CASSFRGRTGAFTNEKLFF. CDR3 bases: TGTGCCAGCAGCTTCAGGGGTCGGACAGGGGCTTTTACTAATGAAAAACTGTTTTTT.

This chain connects TRBV29-1 to TRBJ2-1; TRBD2 matches 10 bases. There are 12 residues in the CDR3. The germline V gene has CDR1 SQVTM and CDR2 ANQGSEA. Trimming cost V 7 bases and J 6 bases; bases outside gene matches: 3. The chain's CDR3 is CSGRTSGNEQFF. The CDR3 nucleotides read TGCAGCGGAAGGACTAGCGGCAATGAGCAGTTCTTC.

The gene calls are TRBV7-2 and TRBJ2-2; 8 positions agree with TRBD2. Germline V CDR1 and CDR2: SGHTA, FQGNSA. J gave up 4 bases and V 2 bases, and 0 bases lay outside the gene matches. The CDR3 has 14 residues. Here the CDR3 DNA reads TGTGCCAGCAGCTTAAGCGGGGGCACCGGGGAGCTGTTTTTT. It translates to CASSLSGGTGELFF.

This chain connects TRBV19 to TRBJ2-1; 7 bases are shared with TRBD2. Germline CDR1 reads LNHDA; CDR2 reads SQIVND (reference sequence). After removal of 4 bases from V and 9 bases from J, the junction contained 6 bases not matched to a gene. CDR3 length equals 13 residues. CDR3 nucleotide sequence: TGTGCCAGTAGTAGTACTAGGGAGGGTGAGCAGTTCTTC. Translation gives CASSSTREGEQFF.

The chain joins TRBV6-5 to TRBJ1-5; D uncertain. The CDR3 spans 14 residues. The V end lost 6 bases, the J end lost 2 bases, and 11 bases lay between the germline ends. Germline lookup yields CDR1 MNHEY and CDR2 SVGAGI. The CDR3 region has the DNA TGTGCCAGCAGGGAGAATTGGGGCAATCAGCCCCAGCATTTT. Translation: CASRENWGNQPQHF.

The chain joins TRBV7-9 to TRBJ2-7; 8 bases align to TRBD2. In germline, CDR1 is SEHNR, CDR2 FQNEAQ (reference sequence). The CDR3 sequence is 16 residues long. The J segment lost 0 bases and the V segment lost 5 bases, leaving 9 bases of the junction unmatched. Here the CDR3 DNA reads TGTGCCAGCAGCCCCTTCGGGGGGGGGCTCTCCTACGAGCAGTACTTC. It translates to CASSPFGGGLSYEQYF.

This chain uses TRBV7-2 with TRBJ1-4; D gene uncertain. Looked up from germline, CDR1 is SGHTA and CDR2 is FQGNSA. V lost 2 bases to trimming and J lost 8 bases, with 9 bases between them. CDR3 length equals 13 residues. CDR3 region: CASSLMKAEKLFF. The CDR3 DNA is TGTGCCAGCAGCTTAATGAAAGCGGAAAAACTGTTTTTT. The whole variable domain, filled in from reference TRBV7-2 and TRBJ1-4, reads GAGVSQSPSNKVTEKGKDVELRCDPISGHTALYWYRQSLGQGLEFLIYFQGNSAPDKSGLPSDRFSAERTGGSVSTLTIQRTQQEDSAVYLCASSLMKAEKLFFGSGTQLSVL.

The gene calls are TRBV24-1 and TRBJ2-1; 9 nucleotides align to TRBD1. The CDR3 runs 12 residues. After removal of 10 bases from V and 8 bases from J, the junction contained 5 bases not matched to a gene. Germline CDR1 KGHDR, CDR2 SFDVKD. CDR3 in amino acids: CATRDRADEQFF. The DNA for the CDR3 is TGTGCCACTAGGGACAGGGCTGATGAGCAGTTCTTC.

The chain is built from TRBV6-5 and TRBJ2-7; 8 positions match TRBD2. The CDR3 has 15 residues. The J segment lost 2 bases and the V segment lost 5 bases, leaving 8 bases of the junction unmatched. Germline values: CDR1 MNHEY, CDR2 SVGAGI. CDR3 region: CASSRGGVVAYEQYF. The CDR3 DNA reads as TGTGCCAGCAGTCGGGGGGGGGTCGTGGCCTACGAGCAGTACTTC.

V gene TRBV7-2 combines with J gene TRBJ2-5, with 9 bases matching TRBD2. Germline V CDR1 and CDR2: SGHTA, FQGNSA. This CDR3 is 14 amino acids long. With 5 bases clipped from V and 5 bases from J, the junction kept 6 bases outside the gene matches. CDR3 amino acids: CASSRGSGGETQYF. CDR3 nucleotide sequence: TGTGCCAGCAGCAGAGGAAGCGGGGGGGAGACCCAGTACTTC.

The DNA for the CDR3 is TGTGCCAGCAGCCGGGGCTCTAGGACAGAGACCCAGTACTTC. Its protein is CASSRGSRTETQYF. This chain connects TRBV14 to TRBJ2-5, with D possibly being TRBD1 (5 bases). Germline V gene data show CDR1 as SGHDN and CDR2 as FVKESK. V was clipped by 4 bases and J by 4 bases, with 13 bases between them. The CDR3 length is 14 residues.

This rearrangement joins TRBV7-3 to TRBJ2-3, with 7 positions matching TRBD2. From germline, CDR1 is SGHTA and CDR2 FQGTGA. The CDR3 length is 14 residues. Trimming removed 4 bases from V and 1 base from J; junction bases left unmatched: 2. The CDR3 DNA reads TGTGCCAGCAGCTCTGCGGGAGGCACAGATACGCAGTATTTT. Translated: CASSSAGGTDTQYF. Full variable domain (missing parts from reference TRBV7-3 and TRBJ2-3): GAGVSQTPSNKVTEKGKYVELRCDPISGHTALYWYRQSLGQGPEFLIYFQGTGAADDSGLPNDRFFAVRPEGSVSTLKIQRTERGDSAVYLCASSSAGGTDTQYFGPGTRLTVL.

This sequence joins TRBV3-1 (or the pseudogene TRBV3-2) and TRBJ2-7; 9 positions match TRBD1. The germline V gene encodes CDR1 LGHDT and CDR2 YNNKEL (reference sequence). V shed 2 bases, J shed 3 bases, and the junction held 11 bases outside the gene matches. The CDR3 runs to 17 residues. The CDR3 nucleotides read TGTGCCAGCAGCCAACCGGGGGGCGGGACAGGGCTCTACGAGCAGTACTTC. This sequence encodes CASSQPGGGTGLYEQYF.

The chain has TRBV7-9 and TRBJ2-5, with 8 bases matching TRBD2. The CDR3 has 12 amino acids. The J segment lost 5 bases and the V segment lost 7 bases, leaving 3 bases of the junction unmatched. Germline values: CDR1 SEHNR, CDR2 FQNEAQ (reference sequence). CDR3 coding DNA: TGTGCCAGCACCCCGGGGGGGGAGACCCAGTACTTC. It codes for CASTPGGETQYF.

The CDR3 DNA follows: TGTGCCAGCAGTTCAGGGACTAGCGGGGAAAAAGTGACCCAGTACTTC. Its protein is CASSSGTSGEKVTQYF. V usage is TRBV6-5 and J usage is TRBJ2-5; 13 bases match TRBD2. This CDR3 is built from 16 residues. Germline V lookup: CDR1 MNHEY, CDR2 SVGAGI. With 4 bases clipped from V and 7 bases from J, the junction kept 9 bases outside the gene matches.

The chain is built from TRBV19 and TRBJ2-5, with 7 bases fitting TRBD2. V was pared by 10 bases and J by 9 bases, with 17 bases of the junction left unmatched. CDR1 and CDR2 (germline): LNHDA, SQIVND (reference sequence). This CDR3 has 14 amino acids. The CDR3 DNA follows: TGTGCCACCGGGAAGCGGGATACTAGAAGGGCCCAGTACTTC. Its translation is CATGKRDTRRAQYF.

This clone was seen a few times. The chain uses TRBV20-1 and TRBJ1-5; D unclear. V was shortened by 3 bases and J by 2 bases, with 11 bases between the two germline ends. CDR3 length: 14 residues. Per the germline V gene, CDR1 is DFQATT and CDR2 is SNEGSKA (reference sequence). CDR3 protein: CSASREEGNQPQHF. CDR3 sequence (DNA): TGCAGTGCTAGTCGGGAGGAAGGCAATCAGCCCCAGCATTTT.

This clone was picked up one time. The chain is built from TRBV9 and TRBJ2-7, with D possibly being TRBD2 (5 bases). The V end was cut by 6 bases, the J end by 6 bases, with 19 bases between. The CDR3 covers 14 residues. CDR1 and CDR2 from the germline V gene are SGDLS and YYNGEE. The CDR3, as DNA: TGTGCCAGCACCGAGGGTGACGCCGAGGGCGAGCAGTACTTC. Translating it yields CASTEGDAEGEQYF.

The chain has TRBV7-3 and TRBJ2-1; 8 nucleotides agree with TRBD1. There are 14 residues in the CDR3. V shed 2 bases and J 3 bases; nucleotides not matched to a gene: 0. The germline CDR1 and CDR2 sequences are SGHTA and FQGTGA. CDR3: CASSLGTGYNEQFF. DNA for the CDR3: TGTGCCAGCAGCTTAGGGACAGGCTACAATGAGCAGTTCTTC.

This chain connects TRBV30 to TRBJ2-3; 7 nucleotides agree with TRBD1. V lost 4 bases and J lost 2; bases outside the gene matches: 9. CDR3 length equals 15 residues. Germline lookup yields CDR1 GTSNPN and CDR2 SVGIG (reference sequence). CDR3: CAWMTGTDYTDTQYF. The CDR3 bases are TGTGCCTGGATGACCGGGACAGATTACACAGATACGCAGTATTTT.

This clone was found a few times. The chain employs TRBV20-1 and TRBJ1-2; tentatively, D is TRBD1 (5 bases). V lost 2 bases, J lost 5 bases, and 6 bases lay in between. The CDR3 sequence is 11 residues long. Per germline, CDR1 DFQATT and CDR2 SNEGSKA (reference sequence). In DNA form, the CDR3 reads TGCAGTGCTAGACAGGGATATGGCTACACCTTC. It codes for CSARQGYGYTF.